These 9 T cell receptor beta chains were all obtained from the same sample, sequenced in a study of CD8+ T cells in alopecia areata. Treatment reported: oral pan-JAK inhibitor, 5-10 mg twice daily. Isolated RNA was reverse transcribed into cDNA used as the sequencing template. Sequenced by immunoSEQ multiplex PCR; TCRdb stores in-frame clones only, minus some. Of 150,000 to 200,000 clones listed, roughly 60% were seen once; the top ten hold 1%. The sequenced sample was CD4+ T cells sorted from blood, obtained at week 24, from a patient treated with tofacitinib. These receptors were obtained from a human donor with alopecia areata.

The chain is built from TRBV2 and TRBJ2-6; 8 nucleotides line up with TRBD1. CDR3 length equals 16 residues. V shed 6 bases and J 2 bases; nucleotides not matched to a gene: 6. Germline V lookup: CDR1 SNHLY, CDR2 FYNNEI. Here the CDR3 DNA reads TGTGCCAGCAGCGCAGAGGGACAGGCTGGGGCCAACGTCCTGACTTTC. It codes for CASSAEGQAGANVLTF.

The rearrangement joins TRBV29-1 to TRBJ2-1; possible D gene TRBD1, 6 bases. Germline V CDR1 and CDR2: SQVTM, ANQGSEA. Trimming shortened V by 5 bases and J by 8 bases, and 13 bases separated the two germline ends. There are 12 residues in the CDR3. The DNA for the CDR3 is TGCAGCGTTAAAACAGGGTTCGATGAGCAGTTCTTC. This gives the protein CSVKTGFDEQFF.

This clone occurred a few times. V is TRBV29-1 and J is TRBJ2-3; 8 nucleotides line up with TRBD2. V was clipped by 5 bases and J by 3 bases; unmatched bases: 7. The germline CDR1 and CDR2 sequences are SQVTM and ANQGSEA. This CDR3 contains 14 residues. The CDR3 here is CSVRGGGSTDTQYF. Here the CDR3 DNA reads TGCAGCGTTCGCGGCGGGGGGAGTACAGATACGCAGTATTTT.

The chain carries TRBV30 and TRBJ2-2, with 8 bases fitting TRBD1. This CDR3 is built from 14 residues. The J segment lost 7 bases and the V segment lost 5 bases, leaving 9 bases of the junction unmatched. Germline V gene sequence: CDR1 GTSNPN, CDR2 SVGIG (reference sequence). The DNA of the CDR3 is TGTGCCTGGGACAGGGGCTCGCGGAGCGGGGAGCTGTTTTTT. This encodes CAWDRGSRSGELFF.

This clone has a handful of counts. The V gene is TRBV10-3, the J gene TRBJ2-7; perhaps TRBD2 as D (6 bases). Deletions cut 2 bases from V and 7 bases from J, with 21 bases between. The V gene's germline CDR1 is ENHRY and CDR2 SYGVKD. This CDR3 spans 16 amino acids. This CDR3 reads CAISERDGMTRGEQYF. The CDR3 DNA sequence: TGTGCCATCAGTGAGAGGGACGGGATGACTAGGGGAGAGCAGTACTTC.

The CDR3 nucleotides are TGTGCCAGCAGCCAAGATTTGCGAATTTATGGCTACACCTTC. The encoded protein is CASSQDLRIYGYTF. The V call is TRBV14, the J call TRBJ1-2; D remains ambiguous. The CDR3 consists of 14 residues. Trimming removed 0 bases from V and 5 bases from J, with 10 bases in between. Germline values: CDR1 SGHDN, CDR2 FVKESK.

This clone was counted only a few times. CDR3 nucleotides: TGTGCCAGCAGCCTCGGGACTAGCGGGGGAGTATACAATGAGCAGTTCTTC. Residues: CASSLGTSGGVYNEQFF. V and J are TRBV11-2 and TRBJ2-1; the match to TRBD2 covers 14 bases. The CDR3 contains 17 residues. Trimming removed 5 bases from V and 4 bases from J; junction bases left unmatched: 7. CDR1 SGHAT and CDR2 FQNNGV come from the germline V gene.

The chain uses TRBV4-3 and TRBJ2-5; D not resolved. The CDR3 length is 13 residues. In germline, CDR1 is LGHNA, CDR2 YSLEER. V was clipped by 0 bases and J by 4 bases, with 6 bases between them. CDR3 sequence reads: CASSQEGGETQYF. DNA of the CDR3: TGCGCCAGCAGCCAAGAAGGTGGAGAGACCCAGTACTTC.

The rearrangement joins TRBV5-1 to TRBJ2-3; the match to TRBD2 covers 10 bases. V lost 4 bases to trimming and J lost 6 bases; unmatched junction nucleotides: 11. The CDR3 runs 16 residues. Germline lookup yields CDR1 SGHRS and CDR2 YFSETQ. The CDR3 DNA follows: TGCGCCAGCAGCCCGGGGGAGCGGGGGGGCCTGGATACGCAGTATTTT. It translates to CASSPGERGGLDTQYF.